This TCR beta chain was found in a study of STAT5B mutations in CD4+ large granular lymphocyte leukemia. Measured with immunoSEQ multiplex PCR; TCRdb has only the in-frame clones, and not every one. The table has under 40,000 clones, around 84% seen once; the top ten hold roughly 2.5%. Germline CDR1 PRHDT, CDR2 FYEKMQ (reference sequence). CDR3 size: 16 residues. Deletions cut 5 bases from V and 3 bases from J, with 18 bases between. The chain recombines TRBV13 with TRBJ2-3; TRBD1 might be the D (6 bases). The receptor comes from a human donor in good health. What was sequenced was CD4+ T cells from blood buffy coats. As DNA, the CDR3 is TGTGCCAGCAGCCCCCTGGACAGTCCTCAAACAGATACGCAGTATTTT. It translates to CASSPLDSPQTDTQYF.